This is a list of T cell receptor beta chains from one sample in a study of blood T cells in healthy people across ages. TCRdb ran MiXCR on the 5' RACE reads and lists one entry per CDR3 protein. The sample has around 1,600,000 distinct CDR3 sequences; 35% to 45% are singletons. Input material: blood. Source of these receptors: a young woman in good health. The conserved cysteine and the conserved F or W are not part of the CDR3 here.

>TRBV6-6|TRBJ2-1
ATSEGGLYNEQF
>TRBV3-1|TRBJ1-6
ASPRTAARDSDSYNSPLH
>TRBV7-9|TRBJ2-1
ASTPRGEQF
>TRBV5-1|TRBJ2-1
ASSLVGRDSGLNEQF
>TRBV28|TRBJ1-1
ASTAGGPRFEAF
>TRBV3-1|.
ASNQWSDYEQY
>TRBV6-4|TRBJ2-1
ASSAILGDEQF
>TRBV20-1|TRBJ2-7
SARGRAGYEQY
>TRBV6-2/TRBV6-3|TRBJ2-7
ASSYRGSGRTYEQY
>TRBV27|TRBJ2-1
ASSFRGLRSYNEQF
>TRBV12-3/TRBV12-4|TRBJ2-1
ASSSSRLAGGLNHYNEQF
>TRBV5-1|TRBJ1-2
AGTQGSYGYT
>TRBV12-3/TRBV12-4|TRBJ2-5
ASSFRGLQKEQY
>TRBV20-1|TRBJ1-2
SANDRVDGYT
>TRBV27|TRBJ2-5
ASSSPSGRETQY
>TRBV9|TRBJ1-4
ASSMGQGGIEKLF
>TRBV12-3/TRBV12-4|TRBJ2-1
ASNQFGTSGGAGEQF
>TRBV6-5|TRBJ2-7
ASSYSKGTGGRGDPSYEQY
>TRBV13|TRBJ1-5
ASSVTTGVGNQPQH
>TRBV7-6|TRBJ2-7
ASTQGATSLRQY
>TRBV6-5|TRBJ2-5
ASTNWETQY
>TRBV3-1|TRBJ2-1
ASSQVGLAGVNEQF
>TRBV10-3|TRBJ1-1
AITSDSAFEAF
>TRBV12-3/TRBV12-4|TRBJ1-2
ASSFGLTDGYT
>TRBV6-5|TRBJ1-5
ASSYREGQPQH
>TRBV12-3/TRBV12-4|TRBJ2-3
ASNPDSGTDTQY
>TRBV27|TRBJ2-7
ASMSGSSYEQY
>TRBV4-1|TRBJ1-2
ASSQTENINYGYT
>TRBV20-1|TRBJ1-5
SARDWGQGSNQPQH
>TRBV12-3/TRBV12-4|TRBJ1-2
ASTLDRVYT
>TRBV29-1|TRBJ2-5
SVEGLASKETQY
>TRBV5-1|TRBJ2-7
ASKWTSRY
>TRBV7-9|TRBJ2-3
ASSGPGGGLTDTQY
>TRBV20-1|TRBJ1-1
SASGEMGTEAF
>TRBV3-1|TRBJ2-3
ASSQDPDGVSTDTQY
>TRBV6-1|TRBJ2-3
ASSPWGPSGVITDTQY